The next 4 T cell receptor beta chains were all read from a single sample in a study of T cells in Graves' hyperthyroidism and ophthalmopathy. The investigators amplified TCR beta CDR3 regions from RNA transcripts. The TCR CDR3 first-round RT-PCR relied on the HTBI primer set. TCRdb re-called the multiplex PCR reads through MiXCR, storing one row per CDR3 protein. The profile shows roughly 380,000 distinct CDR3 sequences, roughly an eighth of them singletons. Sequencing input: blood. These receptors came from a woman younger than 35 with Graves' hyperthyroidism.

This clonotype appeared a few times. The rearrangement joins TRBV3-1 to TRBJ2-6; D ambiguous. V gave up 6 bases and J gave up 0 bases, with 6 bases separating them. The germline V gene encodes CDR1 LGHDT and CDR2 YNNKEL (reference sequence). The CDR3 contains 14 residues. The DNA of the CDR3 is TGTGCCAGCAGACATACCTCTGGGGCCAACGTCCTGACTTTC. This gives the protein CASRHTSGANVLTF.

This clonotype was seen at least ten times. The V and J genes are TRBV7-2 and TRBJ2-1; D could derive from TRBD1 or TRBD2 (6 bases each). The CDR3 extends over 12 amino acids. Looked up from germline, CDR1 is SGHTA and CDR2 is FQGNSA. Trimming cost V 9 bases and J 9 bases, with 15 bases left between them. Here the CDR3 reads CASEQGGTEQFF. DNA for the CDR3: TGTGCCAGTGAACAGGGCGGGACTGAGCAGTTCTTC.

Only a few counts were recorded for this clonotype. The chain employs TRBV14 and TRBJ1-1; 7 bases line up with TRBD1. Looked up from germline, CDR1 is SGHDN and CDR2 is FVKESK. The CDR3 covers 15 residues. Germline trimming cut 0 bases from V and 4 bases from J; bases unmatched to any gene: 5. This chain's CDR3 is CASSQEQGWGTEAFF. The CDR3 coding sequence is TGTGCCAGCAGCCAAGAACAGGGGTGGGGCACTGAAGCTTTCTTT.

This clonotype showed up many times. This chain links TRBV20-1 with TRBJ1-5, with D maybe TRBD1 (5 bases). In germline, CDR1 is DFQATT, CDR2 SNEGSKA (reference sequence). The CDR3 is 13 amino acids. V lost 3 bases, J lost 0 bases, and 6 bases lay in between. The CDR3 is CSASDSSNQPQHF. CDR3 bases: TGCAGTGCTAGCGACAGTAGCAATCAGCCCCAGCATTTT.